Listed below are T cell receptor beta chains from one sample, sequenced in a study of spatial heterogeneity in lung cancer. TCRdb processed the 5' RACE reads anew with MiXCR; each CDR3 protein has one entry. The profile covers around 100,000 distinct CDR3 sequences, with approximately 10% appearing a single time and 20% to 25% taken by the ten largest. This specimen was PBMCs, taken at follow-up. These receptors were taken from a female donor with early-stage non-small cell lung cancer. Each CDR3 is given with its conserved first and last residue. The D gene is left open where the match is weak. Size is omitted from some rows. Given values are once, few, many or a class for expanded clones.

j_gene	d_gene	v_gene	abundance	CDR3aa	CDR3nt
TRBJ2-3	TRBD2	TRBV29-1	-	CSVGLAPADTQYF	TGCAGCGTCGGACTAGCGCCCGCAGATACGCAGTATTTT
TRBJ2-1	TRBD2	TRBV5-4	few	CASSLRLAGLGGNEQFF	TGTGCCAGCAGCTTGAGACTAGCGGGGCTAGGAGGGAATGAGCAGTTCTTC
TRBJ1-1	-	TRBV29-1	-	CSVEIGQNTEAFF	TGCAGCGTTGAAATCGGACAGAACACTGAAGCTTTCTTT
TRBJ1-5	TRBD1	TRBV6-5	many	CASRRTGGKPQHF	TGTGCCAGCAGAAGGACAGGGGGCAAGCCCCAGCATTTT
TRBJ2-1	-	TRBV29-1	many	CSVVIGGSYNEQFF	TGCAGCGTTGTTATTGGCGGCTCCTACAATGAGCAGTTCTTC
TRBJ2-3	-	TRBV20-1	few	CSARARGASTDTQYF	TGCAGTGCTAGAGCCCGGGGTGCGTCGACAGATACGCAGTATTTT
TRBJ2-1	TRBD2	TRBV9	many	CASNPLAGDGEQFF	TGTGCCAGCAACCCCCTAGCGGGAGACGGTGAGCAGTTCTTC
TRBJ1-4	-	TRBV18	many	CASSPGANEKLFF	TGTGCCAGCTCACCAGGAGCTAATGAAAAACTGTTTTTT
TRBJ2-3	-	TRBV7-6	few	CASSPSVMSTDTQYF	TGTGCCAGCAGCCCATCGGTAATGAGCACAGATACGCAGTATTTT
TRBJ2-5	-	TRBV18	few	CASSPFDGKQETQYF	TGTGCCAGCTCACCCTTCGACGGGAAACAAGAGACCCAGTACTTC
TRBJ1-5	-	TRBV7-8	-	CASSLVSGYGNQPQHF	TGTGCCAGCAGCTTAGTTTCGGGTTATGGCAATCAGCCCCAGCATTTT
TRBJ1-1	-	TRBV27	few	CASMDTNRGTEAFF	TGTGCCAGCATGGACACTAACCGGGGCACTGAAGCTTTCTTT
TRBJ2-5	TRBD1	TRBV29-1	few	CSADDRGLETQYF	TGCAGCGCAGATGACAGGGGGCTAGAGACCCAGTACTTC
TRBJ2-1	TRBD2	TRBV18	many	CASSLAGTSDEQFF	TGTGCCAGCTCACTTGCCGGGACTAGCGATGAGCAGTTCTTC
TRBJ2-1	-	TRBV7-3	-	CASSLGRLSNEQFF	TGTGCCAGCAGCTTAGGTAGGCTAAGCAATGAGCAGTTCTTC
TRBJ2-5	-	TRBV4-2	few	CASSQEEVRRGETQYF	TGTGCCAGCAGCCAAGAAGAAGTTCGTCGGGGGGAGACCCAGTACTTC
TRBJ2-7	-	TRBV28	few	CASSPTSTGTLGEQYF	TGTGCCAGCAGTCCCACCAGTACCGGAACACTGGGGGAGCAGTACTTC
TRBJ2-7	TRBD1	TRBV5-1	few	CASSLRGQYEQYF	TGCGCCAGCAGCTTGAGGGGGCAATACGAGCAGTACTTC
TRBJ1-5	-	TRBV7-8	few	CASSSYFQPQHF	TGTGCCAGCAGCTCCTATTTTCAGCCCCAGCATTTT
TRBJ1-1	-	TRBV29-1	-	CGCLGGKRTGTEAFF	TGCGGCTGCTTAGGGGGAAAAAGAACAGGAACTGAAGCTTTCTTT
TRBJ2-5	-	TRBV24-1	-	CATSDPTTQETQYF	TGTGCCACCAGTGATCCGACCACTCAAGAGACCCAGTACTTC
TRBJ2-1	-	TRBV2	once	CASRGGGYEQFF	TGTGCCAGCAGGGGTGGCGGCTATGAGCAGTTCTTC
TRBJ2-1	-	TRBV28	-	CASSFGAYSNSYNEQFF	TGTGCCAGCAGTTTTGGCGCCTACTCAAACTCCTACAATGAGCAGTTCTTC
TRBJ2-2	-	TRBV6-2/TRBV6-3	-	CASRATGRNTGELFF	TGTGCCAGCAGAGCGACAGGCCGGAACACCGGGGAGCTGTTTTTT
TRBJ1-2	TRBD1	TRBV7-8	-	CASSLNPGGLNYGYTF	TGTGCCAGCAGCTTAAATCCAGGGGGGCTTAACTATGGCTACACCTTC
TRBJ1-3	-	TRBV7-9	few	CASSLAGTSSGNTIYF	TGTGCCAGCAGCTTAGCAGGGACAAGCTCTGGAAACACCATATATTTT
TRBJ2-7	-	TRBV3-1	few	CASSQGRSISAPSSYEQYF	TGTGCCAGCAGCCAAGGAAGGAGCATCTCAGCACCGAGCTCCTACGAGCAGTACTTC
TRBJ2-5	-	TRBV24-1	-	CATSGDGPVGNQETQYF	TGTGCCACCAGTGGGGATGGACCGGTGGGAAACCAAGAGACCCAGTACTTC
TRBJ1-5	-	TRBV19	many	CASSSGRVGQPQHF	TGTGCCAGTAGTAGTGGGAGGGTAGGACAGCCCCAGCATTTT
TRBJ2-1	TRBD2	TRBV7-9	-	CASSLLAGGSYNEQFF	TGTGCCAGCAGCTTACTAGCGGGAGGATCCTACAATGAGCAGTTCTTC
TRBJ2-1	TRBD2	TRBV7-9	-	CASSLRVSGRTYNEQFF	TGTGCCAGCAGCTTAAGGGTGAGCGGGAGAACCTACAATGAGCAGTTCTTC
TRBJ2-1	TRBD1	TRBV3-1	-	CASSYGTGWDNEQFF	TGTGCCAGCAGCTACGGGACAGGGTGGGACAATGAGCAGTTCTTC
TRBJ2-4	TRBD1	TRBV9	-	CASSGAGTDLSKNIQYF	TGTGCCAGCAGCGGAGCCGGGACAGACCTTTCCAAAAACATTCAGTACTTC
TRBJ2-1	-	TRBV30	-	CAWSRRVNEQFF	TGTGCCTGGAGCCGAAGGGTCAATGAGCAGTTCTTC
TRBJ1-1	-	TRBV4-3	-	CASSQGELMNTEAFF	TGCGCCAGCAGCCAAGGAGAACTCATGAACACTGAAGCTTTCTTT
TRBJ2-5	-	TRBV24-1	many	CATSDLGGGETQYF	TGTGCCACCAGTGATCTGGGAGGCGGGGAGACCCAGTACTTC
TRBJ1-5	TRBD1	TRBV6-6	many	CASNSGTGGNQPQHF	TGTGCCAGCAATTCAGGGACAGGGGGCAATCAGCCCCAGCATTTT
TRBJ2-6	-	TRBV19	-	CASRAPGAGANVLTF	TGTGCCAGCCGAGCCCCAGGGGCCGGGGCCAACGTCCTGACTTTC
TRBJ1-2	TRBD1	TRBV11-2	few	CASRETGTGVRGYTF	TGTGCCAGCAGGGAGACCGGGACAGGGGTCAGGGGCTACACCTTC
TRBJ2-6	TRBD1	TRBV7-2	few	CASSLQGDPFGANVLTF	TGTGCCAGCAGCTTACAGGGGGACCCTTTTGGGGCCAACGTCCTGACTTTC
TRBJ1-1	-	TRBV10-2	-	CASSRDGLTEAFF	TGCGCCAGCAGCCGGGACGGCCTCACTGAAGCTTTCTTT
TRBJ2-1	TRBD2	TRBV11-2	-	CASSRRLAGRNEQFF	TGTGCCAGCAGCCGCCGACTAGCGGGACGCAATGAGCAGTTCTTC
TRBJ2-2	TRBD2	TRBV11-3	few	CASSYRAGENTGELFF	TGTGCCAGCAGCTACCGAGCGGGAGAGAACACCGGGGAGCTGTTTTTT
TRBJ1-2	-	TRBV6-5	-	CASSYSTAFYGYTF	TGTGCCAGCAGTTACTCCACAGCCTTCTATGGCTACACCTTC
TRBJ1-2	TRBD1	TRBV20-1	-	CSARAGTVFNYGYTF	TGCAGTGCTAGGGCCGGGACAGTTTTTAACTATGGCTACACCTTC
TRBJ1-4	-	TRBV29-1	-	CSAGAGREKLFF	TGCAGCGCGGGGGCAGGGAGGGAAAAACTGTTTTTT
TRBJ1-1	-	TRBV10-3	-	CAISESERKNTEAFF	TGTGCCATCAGTGAGTCGGAGCGGAAGAACACTGAAGCTTTCTTT
TRBJ2-5	TRBD1	TRBV11-2	few	CASSLVTGAGETQYF	TGTGCCAGCAGCTTAGTAACAGGGGCGGGAGAGACCCAGTACTTC
TRBJ1-1	-	TRBV12-3/TRBV12-4	-	CASKSWSEAFF	TGTGCCAGTAAAAGTTGGTCTGAAGCTTTCTTT
TRBJ1-5	-	TRBV6-6	many	CASSYSQGINQPQHF	TGTGCCAGCAGTTATTCGCAGGGGATCAATCAGCCCCAGCATTTT
TRBJ2-4	TRBD2	TRBV10-1	-	CASSESLTGTSAKNIQYF	TGCGCCAGCAGTGAGTCGTTAACCGGGACTAGCGCCAAAAACATTCAGTACTTC
TRBJ1-1	-	TRBV7-9	-	CASSPDRTEAFF	TGTGCCAGCAGCCCCGACAGGACTGAAGCTTTCTTT
TRBJ1-3	-	TRBV28	-	CASSKQGSGNTIYF	TGTGCCAGCAGTAAACAGGGCTCTGGAAACACCATATATTTT
TRBJ2-4	-	TRBV2	few	CASSFGQNIQYF	TGTGCCAGCAGTTTTGGACAGAACATTCAGTACTTC